Presented here are 22 T cell receptor beta chains from one specimen sequenced in a study of a mutant IDH1 vaccine in newly diagnosed glioma. Measured with immunoSEQ multiplex PCR; TCRdb has only the in-frame clones, and not every one. The table records roughly 64,000 clones, roughly four fifths of them present only once. No antigen has been assigned to these receptors. Time point specified: week 35, safety follow-up. Vaccine doses each comprised 300 ug of mutant IDH1 20-mer peptide, with topical imiquimod. Here the sequenced sample was PBMCs, taken from a glioma patient whose treatment included an IDH1 peptide vaccine. All receptors come from a man aged 50 or older with glioma.

This rearrangement joins TRBV19 to TRBJ1-1, with 10 bases that match TRBD1. V gave up 4 bases and J gave up 3 bases; unmatched junction bases: 2. The germline V gene has CDR1 LNHDA and CDR2 SQIVND (reference sequence). The CDR3 runs to 14 residues. DNA of the CDR3: TGTGCCAGTAGTAGGACAGGGGGATACACTGAAGCTTTCTTT. Translated: CASSRTGGYTEAFF. The variable domain in full, with the rest retrieved from reference TRBV19 and TRBJ1-1, is DGGITQSPKYLFRKEGQNVTLSCEQNLNHDAMYWYRQDPGQGLRLIYYSQIVNDFQKGDIAEGYSVSREKKESFPLTVTSAQKNPTAFYLCASSRTGGYTEAFFGQGTRLTVV.

A few counts support this clone. V and J are TRBV30 and TRBJ1-1, with TRBD1 identical over 8 bases. Germline assignment: CDR1 GTSNPN and CDR2 SVGIG (reference sequence). J was trimmed by 3 bases and V by 8 bases; bases with no gene match: 8. The CDR3 covers 13 residues. CDR3 loop: CANSRGRDTEAFF. DNA for the CDR3: TGTGCCAACTCCAGGGGGCGCGACACTGAAGCTTTCTTT. The whole variable domain, remainder taken from reference TRBV30 and TRBJ1-1, is SQTIHQWPATLVQPVGSPLSLECTVEGTSNPNLYWYRQAAGRGLQLLFYSVGIGQISSEVPQNLSASRPQDRQFILSSKKLLLSDSGFYLCANSRGRDTEAFFGQGTRLTVV.

This rearrangement joins TRBV6-4 to TRBJ1-2; 8 nucleotides agree with TRBD1. V lost 3 bases, J lost 8 bases, and 5 bases stayed unmatched. The CDR3 length is 13 residues. CDR1 MRHNA and CDR2 SNTAGT come from the germline V gene. CDR3: CASSESGGQGYTF. In nucleotides, the CDR3 is TGTGCCAGCAGTGAATCAGGGGGCCAAGGCTACACCTTC.

J is TRBJ2-3 and V is TRBV6-5; 13 positions match TRBD2. Per germline, CDR1 MNHEY and CDR2 SVGAGI. V shed 7 bases and J 4 bases; nucleotides not matched to a gene: 5. The CDR3 has 15 amino acids. As DNA, the CDR3 is TGTGCCAGCATCGGACTAGCGGGGGCCTCAGATACGCAGTATTTT. Amino acid sequence: CASIGLAGASDTQYF.

This clone has more than one count but fewer than ten. V and J are TRBV4-1 and TRBJ1-5, with 9 bases identical to TRBD1. Germline trimming cut 4 bases from V and 2 bases from J; bases unmatched to any gene: 0. The CDR3 consists of 14 residues. The V gene's germline CDR1 is MGHRA and CDR2 YSYEKL. The CDR3 sequence: CASSRDRGNQPQHF. CDR3 DNA: TGCGCCAGCAGCCGGGACAGGGGCAATCAGCCCCAGCATTTT.

This chain links TRBV7-2 with TRBJ2-5; the D is unclear. Germline CDR1 reads SGHTA; CDR2 reads FQGNSA. The CDR3 contains 11 residues. Trimming took off 3 bases at V and 4 bases at J, with 3 bases between the two ends. The CDR3: CASSFSETQYF. The CDR3 nucleotides read TGTGCCAGCAGCTTTTCAGAGACCCAGTACTTC.

This clone has a handful of counts. V usage is TRBV19 and J usage is TRBJ2-1; 13 bases line up with TRBD2. The CDR3 is made up of 15 amino acids. Trimming removed 3 bases from V and 6 bases from J; junction bases left unmatched: 2. From germline, CDR1 is LNHDA and CDR2 SQIVND (reference sequence). In nucleotides, the CDR3 is TGTGCCAGTAGTATTACTAGCGGGGGGGCCAATGAGCAGTTCTTC. Translated: CASSITSGGANEQFF.

The chain has TRBV9 and TRBJ2-7; TRBD1 might be the D (6 bases). V was trimmed by 0 bases and J by 2 bases, leaving 9 bases between them. This CDR3 contains 14 residues. Looked up from germline, CDR1 is SGDLS and CDR2 is YYNGEE. The CDR3 loop reads CASSVETGTYEQYF. CDR3 in DNA: TGTGCCAGCAGCGTAGAAACAGGGACCTACGAGCAGTACTTC.

The chain recombines TRBV5-4 with TRBJ2-7; 8 bases are a match to TRBD1. The CDR3 loop spans 15 amino acids. The ends lost 4 bases at V and 1 base at J; junction bases unmatched: 7. Germline V gene sequence: CDR1 SGHNT, CDR2 YYREEE (reference sequence). This CDR3 is CASSMDRVQSYEQYF. CDR3 sequence (DNA): TGTGCCAGCAGCATGGACAGGGTACAATCCTACGAGCAGTACTTC.

Written as DNA, the CDR3 is TGTGCCATCGCCCCTAGCGGGGGGTACAATGAGCAGTTCTTC. Residues: CAIAPSGGYNEQFF. The chain employs TRBV10-3 and TRBJ2-1, with 11 nucleotides matching TRBD2. V was pared by 8 bases and J by 4 bases, with 4 bases of the junction left unmatched. Germline V CDR1 and CDR2: ENHRY, SYGVKD. This CDR3 is built from 14 residues.

The rearrangement uses TRBV30 and TRBJ1-6; TRBD1 might be the D (6 bases). Germline V gives CDR1 GTSNPN, CDR2 SVGIG (reference sequence). This CDR3 contains 11 residues. V shed 3 bases and J shed 14 bases, with 11 bases lying between them. The CDR3 is CAWSPDRTLHF. The CDR3 DNA reads as TGTGCCTGGAGCCCCGACAGGACCCTCCACTTT.

This clone was found a few times. The rearrangement uses TRBV18 and TRBJ2-7, with TRBD1 identical over 9 bases. V trimming: 4 bases; J trimming: 5 bases; junction bases outside the gene matches: 3. This CDR3 comprises 13 residues. Germline CDR1 reads KGHSH; CDR2 reads LQKENI. The CDR3 nucleotides read TGTGCCAGCTCACGCCGGGACAGGGACGAGCAGTACTTC. Translation gives CASSRRDRDEQYF.

The chain carries TRBV5-1 and TRBJ1-4, with D tentatively TRBD1 (5 bases). Germline V gene lookup returns CDR1 SGHRS and CDR2 YFSETQ. The ends were cut back, 0 bases at V and 7 bases at J, with 10 bases in the middle. The CDR3 consists of 14 residues. CDR3 in amino acids: CASSLGQGREKLFF. The DNA of the CDR3 is TGCGCCAGCAGCTTGGGGCAGGGCCGTGAAAAACTGTTTTTT.

The rearrangement joins TRBV7-9 to TRBJ2-1; D gene uncertain. The CDR3 sequence is 15 residues long. The ends were cut back, 6 bases at V and 0 bases at J, with 12 bases in the middle. The germline CDR1 and CDR2 sequences are SEHNR and FQNEAQ (reference sequence). The CDR3 coding sequence is TGTGCCAGCAGTCCATTATACGGCTCCTACAATGAGCAGTTCTTC. Amino acids: CASSPLYGSYNEQFF. The whole variable domain, filled in from reference TRBV7-9 and TRBJ2-1, reads DTGVSQNPRHKITKRGQNVTFRCDPISEHNRLYWYRQTLGQGPEFLTYFQNEAQLEKSRLLSDRFSAERPKGSFSTLEIQRTEQGDSAMYLCASSPLYGSYNEQFFGPGTRLTVL.

The rearrangement joins TRBV30 to TRBJ1-5, with 7 positions matching TRBD1. J gave up 7 bases and V 1 base, and 4 bases lay outside the gene matches. Germline V gene lookup returns CDR1 GTSNPN and CDR2 SVGIG (reference sequence). This CDR3 has 13 amino acids. As DNA, the CDR3 is TGTGCCTGGAGTGGTAGGGGGCGACAGCCCCAGCATTTT. It translates to CAWSGRGRQPQHF.

This clone has a single count. This chain uses TRBV19 with TRBJ2-7; a weak D match, TRBD1 (6 bases). The CDR3 length is 14 residues. The V gene's germline CDR1 is LNHDA and CDR2 SQIVND (reference sequence). V was clipped by 6 bases and J by 0 bases, with 12 bases between them. CDR3: CASRLDSRSYEQYF. CDR3 coding DNA: TGTGCCAGTAGGTTGGACAGTCGCTCCTACGAGCAGTACTTC.

This chain joins TRBV19 and TRBJ2-7; 7 nucleotides match TRBD2. Germline CDR1 is LNHDA and CDR2 is SQIVND (reference sequence). The junction had 11 bases not matched to a gene; V was cut back by 6 bases and J by 6 bases. The CDR3 extends over 14 amino acids. CDR3 coding DNA: TGTGCCAGTAGGTCCGCCCGGGGCGGGAGCGAGCAGTACTTC. This encodes CASRSARGGSEQYF.

The gene calls are TRBV6-1 and TRBJ2-6; D unresolved. The CDR3 is made up of 13 amino acids. Germline values: CDR1 MNHNS, CDR2 SASEGT. Trimming cost V 7 bases and J 0 bases, with 4 bases left between them. This chain's CDR3 is CASILSGANVLTF. In nucleotides, the CDR3 is TGTGCCAGCATTCTCTCTGGGGCCAACGTCCTGACTTTC.

This clone was seen more than once but under ten times. The chain links TRBV2 to TRBJ1-2; the D gene is possibly TRBD1 (6 bases). This CDR3 is built from 13 residues. V was pared by 3 bases and J by 7 bases, with 12 bases between. Germline V CDR1 and CDR2: SNHLY, FYNNEI. CDR3 DNA sequence: TGTGCCAGCAGTGACGGGGACAATCGTGGCTACACCTTC. Residues: CASSDGDNRGYTF.

The chain combines TRBV4-2 with TRBJ1-5; TRBD1 might be the D (6 bases). Germline V gives CDR1 LGHNA, CDR2 YNFKEQ. The ends were cut back, 4 bases at V and 1 base at J, with 11 bases in the middle. The CDR3 is 15 residues long. CDR3 residues: CASSPGRGSNQPQHF. CDR3 nucleotides: TGTGCCAGCAGCCCTGGCAGGGGAAGCAATCAGCCCCAGCATTTT.

V usage is TRBV5-1 and J usage is TRBJ1-4; 8 bases align to TRBD1. This CDR3 contains 14 residues. Germline lookup yields CDR1 SGHRS and CDR2 YFSETQ. J lost 5 bases, V lost 2 bases, and 2 bases had no gene match. For the CDR3, the DNA is TGCGCCAGCAGCTTAAACAGGGGGAATGAAAAACTGTTTTTT. It translates to CASSLNRGNEKLFF.

This clone occurred once. The J gene is TRBJ1-6, the V gene TRBV18; tentative D call: TRBD1 (5 bases). The V end lost 3 bases, the J end lost 7 bases, and 16 bases lay between the germline ends. This CDR3 is 16 amino acids long. Per germline, CDR1 KGHSH and CDR2 LQKENI. In nucleotides, the CDR3 is TGTGCCAGCTCACCCGGGGCCCCCCGGACCAATTCACCCCTCCACTTT. Residues: CASSPGAPRTNSPLHF.